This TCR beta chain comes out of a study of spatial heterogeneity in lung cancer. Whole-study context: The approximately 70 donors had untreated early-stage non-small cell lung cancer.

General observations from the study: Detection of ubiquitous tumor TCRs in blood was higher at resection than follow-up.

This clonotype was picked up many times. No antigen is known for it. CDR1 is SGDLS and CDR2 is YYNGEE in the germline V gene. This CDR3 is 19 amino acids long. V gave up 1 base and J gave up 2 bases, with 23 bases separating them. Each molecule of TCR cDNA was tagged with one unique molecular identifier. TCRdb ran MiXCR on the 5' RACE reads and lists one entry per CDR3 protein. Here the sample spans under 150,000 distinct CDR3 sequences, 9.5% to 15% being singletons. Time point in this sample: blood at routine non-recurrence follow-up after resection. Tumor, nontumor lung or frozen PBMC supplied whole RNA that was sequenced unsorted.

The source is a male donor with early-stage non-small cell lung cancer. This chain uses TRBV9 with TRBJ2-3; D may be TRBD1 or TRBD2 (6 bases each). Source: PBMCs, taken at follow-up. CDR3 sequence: CASSVTPLAEGGNTDTQYF. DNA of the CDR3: TGTGCCAGCAGCGTAACCCCCCTGGCGGAGGGGGGCAACACAGATACGCAGTATTTT.